Listed below are T cell receptor beta chains from one sample, sequenced in a study of T cells in Graves' hyperthyroidism and ophthalmopathy. TCRdb redid the calling of the multiplex PCR reads with MiXCR, one entry per CDR3 protein. The sample carries about 350,000 distinct CDR3 sequences, roughly 20% recorded once. The sample comprised blood. These receptors originate from a woman aged 40 to 50 with Graves' ophthalmopathy. Each CDR3 is given with its conserved first and last residue. A D gene is named only where the DNA matches it firmly. Where a row states a size, it is once, few, many or the class of an expanded clone; other rows omit it.

cdr3_nt cdr3_aa j_call clone_size d_call v_call
TGTGCCAACAGCTCATCAGGAATGAGTGGAAACACCATATATTTT CANSSSGMSGNTIYF TRBJ1-3 - - TRBV13
TGTGCCAGCAGCCCATTGACAGAGAATTCACCCCTCCACTTT CASSPLTENSPLHF TRBJ1-6 many - TRBV27
TGTGCCAGCAGCTCCAACAAGGAAGGGAACACTGAAGCTTTCTTT CASSSNKEGNTEAFF TRBJ1-1 many - TRBV7-8
TGTGCCAGCACCACGACAGGGGTCGAGAGCTCTGGAAACACCATATATTTT CASTTTGVESSGNTIYF TRBJ1-3 few TRBD1 TRBV12-3/TRBV12-4
TGTGCCAGCAGTGAATATTTTAGGGACAATGTCCCCAATGAGCAGTTCTTC CASSEYFRDNVPNEQFF TRBJ2-1 few - TRBV25-1
TGTGCCAGCAGCTTAGAGGGGGTTCCGATCTATGGCTACACCTTC CASSLEGVPIYGYTF TRBJ1-2 many - TRBV7-8
TGTGCCAGCAGACCGGGACAGGGAGACTATGGCTACACCTTC CASRPGQGDYGYTF TRBJ1-2 few TRBD1 TRBV12-3/TRBV12-4
TGTGCCAGCAGAGTGGACCTGTTTTCTGGAAACACCATATATTTT CASRVDLFSGNTIYF TRBJ1-3 many - TRBV12-3/TRBV12-4
TGCGCCAGCAGCTCCCGGGTCCGGGACAGGGTTGAATATGGCTACACCTTC CASSSRVRDRVEYGYTF TRBJ1-2 many TRBD1 TRBV4-1
TGTGCCAGCAGAAGGATCTCCTACGAGCAGTACTTC CASRRISYEQYF TRBJ2-7 many - TRBV6-2/TRBV6-3
TGCAGTGGATTTGGGGACACTGAAGCTTTCTTT CSGFGDTEAFF TRBJ1-1 many - TRBV20-1
TGTGCCAGCAGTCCCGGACGGTTGGGCACTGAAGCTTTCTTT CASSPGRLGTEAFF TRBJ1-1 many - TRBV6-5
TGCGCCAGCAGCTTGGTCCCCGGGCTGGGGGCCAACGTCCTGACTTTC CASSLVPGLGANVLTF TRBJ2-6 - - TRBV5-1
TGTGCCAGCACCCCTTCTCAGGGGCAAGGCGGCTACACCTTC CASTPSQGQGGYTF TRBJ1-2 many - TRBV12-3/TRBV12-4
TGTGCCAGCAGCTTAGATAATAACTTCCAGAGGCTCTACGAGCAGTACTTC CASSLDNNFQRLYEQYF TRBJ2-7 many - TRBV7-8
TGTGCCAGCAGTCCTCGGGTAGGAGGATGGACAGGGCAATCACCCCTCCACTTT CASSPRVGGWTGQSPLHF TRBJ1-6 many TRBD1 TRBV28
TGTGCCATCAGTGAGAGTGTGGGCCACCAAGAGACCCAGTACTTC CAISESVGHQETQYF TRBJ2-5 many - TRBV10-3
TGCAGCGTGACCCCGGACAGCTCCTACGAGCAGTACTTC CSVTPDSSYEQYF TRBJ2-7 many - TRBV29-1
TGTGCCAGCAGTTTCGGGGGAAGAGTGGATCAGCCCCAGCATTTT CASSFGGRVDQPQHF TRBJ1-5 - - TRBV12-3/TRBV12-4
TGTGCCAGCAGTTCGGCAGGGGAAATCACAGATACGCAGTATTTT CASSSAGEITDTQYF TRBJ2-3 many - TRBV28
TGCAGTGCTAGAGAAGTTCATCTCTCGGGGGCGTACTTC CSAREVHLSGAYF TRBJ2-7 many - TRBV20-1
TGTGCCAGCAGTCAAGGACAGGGGTTCGGCTATGGCTACACCTTC CASSQGQGFGYGYTF TRBJ1-2 - TRBD1 TRBV28
TGTGCCAGCAGTGCGAGACAGGGTACTGGAAACACCATATATTTT CASSARQGTGNTIYF TRBJ1-3 many TRBD1 TRBV6-1
TGTGCCAGCAGTAGTACAGGATCTGGGGCCAACGTCCTGACTTTC CASSSTGSGANVLTF TRBJ2-6 many - TRBV12-3/TRBV12-4
TGTGCCAGCAGTGGGACCGACTCCTACGAGCAGTACTTC CASSGTDSYEQYF TRBJ2-7 many - TRBV12-3/TRBV12-4
TGTGCCAGCAGGCGTCGGGCGGGAGAAGGCACCGGGGAGCTGTTTTTT CASRRRAGEGTGELFF TRBJ2-2 many TRBD2 TRBV12-3/TRBV12-4
TGCGCCAGCAGCCAGCCCCTCTCCACCGGGGAGCTGTTTTTT CASSQPLSTGELFF TRBJ2-2 many - TRBV4-1
TGTGCCACCAGGACAGCCAACACTGAAGCTTTCTTT CATRTANTEAFF TRBJ1-1 many - TRBV19
TGTGCCAGCAGAACTGGGAGGGTAGAGCAGTACTTC CASRTGRVEQYF TRBJ2-7 - TRBD2 TRBV28
TGCAGTGCTAGAGGGAGCGGGAGGGCCTCCGGGGAGCTGTTTTTT CSARGSGRASGELFF TRBJ2-2 many TRBD2 TRBV20-1
TGTGCCAGCACCTCAGGCGCGGACTCTGGGGCCAACGTCCTGACTTTC CASTSGADSGANVLTF TRBJ2-6 - - TRBV7-2
TGTGCCAGCAGCTCCCATGGGGGGGCCCTTGAAGCTTTCTTT CASSSHGGALEAFF TRBJ1-1 many - TRBV7-6
TGTGCCAGTACCGCACTCCACAGGTACCAAGAGACCCAGTACTTC CASTALHRYQETQYF TRBJ2-5 many - TRBV19
TGTGCCAGCCGTACGAACGAGGGCACCATATATTTT CASRTNEGTIYF TRBJ1-3 - - TRBV6-1
TGTGCCAGCAGCGAGACAGGTCGGTACGAGCAGTACTTC CASSETGRYEQYF TRBJ2-7 many - TRBV12-3/TRBV12-4
TGTGCCAGCAGGGGCCTCGAAAACTATGGCTACACCTTC CASRGLENYGYTF TRBJ1-2 many - TRBV28
TGCGCCAGCAGCTCCCCCAGGGGACGAGAGACCCGGTACTTC CASSSPRGRETRYF TRBJ2-5 - - TRBV5-1
TGTGCCTGGAGTGTGGGGCAGTCCTACGAGCAGTACTTC CAWSVGQSYEQYF TRBJ2-7 - - TRBV30
TGTGCCAGTAGTATTCGGGACAGGACGGGCGAGCAGTACTTC CASSIRDRTGEQYF TRBJ2-7 many TRBD1 TRBV19
TGTGCCAGCAGCAAAACAGGGGATGCTGAAGCTTTCTTT CASSKTGDAEAFF TRBJ1-1 many TRBD1 TRBV6-5
TGCGCCAGCAGCCAAGATACGGGCCGGCACACTGAAGCTTTCTTT CASSQDTGRHTEAFF TRBJ1-1 many - TRBV4-3
TGTGCCAGCAGCGTAGAAACAGGGTCCGCTGAAGCTTTCTTT CASSVETGSAEAFF TRBJ1-1 many - TRBV9
TGTGCCAGCAGCCCCCAAGGACAGGGGAACTCCTACGAGCAGTACTTC CASSPQGQGNSYEQYF TRBJ2-7 many TRBD1 TRBV9
TGTGCCAGCAGGGCACTCGGTTCACCCCTCCACTTT CASRALGSPLHF TRBJ1-6 many - TRBV25-1
TGTGCCAGCAGTTTATATGGGTACACTGAAGCTTTCTTT CASSLYGYTEAFF TRBJ1-1 many - TRBV28
TGTGCCAGCAGCCCCCGGCTAGACTTCTACGAGCAGTACTTC CASSPRLDFYEQYF TRBJ2-7 many - TRBV7-2
TGCGCCAGCAGTACTGCAGGGGGGTCTTTGAACACTGAAGCTTTCTTT CASSTAGGSLNTEAFF TRBJ1-1 - TRBD1 TRBV5-1
TGTGCCAGCGGATACCAAACTAACTATGGCTACACCTTC CASGYQTNYGYTF TRBJ1-2 - - TRBV6-5
TGTGCCAGCAGCACTGGGGGTTCTGAAGCTTTCTTT CASSTGGSEAFF TRBJ1-1 many - TRBV4-2
TGCAGTGCTTCCGGGACAGCTCAGCCCCAGCATTTT CSASGTAQPQHF TRBJ1-5 many TRBD1 TRBV20-1
TGTGCCAGCAGCTCCGGACAGGGGTCGTCCACAGATACGCAGTATTTT CASSSGQGSSTDTQYF TRBJ2-3 many TRBD1 TRBV6-2/TRBV6-3
TGTGCCAGCAGCGACCAATTAGCGGGAGGGCCGGACGAGCAGTACTTC CASSDQLAGGPDEQYF TRBJ2-7 many TRBD2 TRBV9
TGTGCCAGCAGTCGCGACAGGGGGCTGGAAGAGACCCAGTACTTC CASSRDRGLEETQYF TRBJ2-5 many TRBD1 TRBV6-5
TGTGCCACCATGCCGGCCGTCAACTATGGCTACACCTTC CATMPAVNYGYTF TRBJ1-2 - - TRBV6-1
TGCAGTGCTAGAGATCTCGTGGGGGCACCGGGCGGGGAGCTGTTTTTT CSARDLVGAPGGELFF TRBJ2-2 many - TRBV20-1
TGTGCCAGCAGCCGACTAGCGGGAGGGCCTGGAGAGACCCAGTACTTC CASSRLAGGPGETQYF TRBJ2-5 once TRBD2 TRBV27
TGTGCCAGCAGATCCATTAGACAGGGCTACGAGCAGTACTTC CASRSIRQGYEQYF TRBJ2-7 many TRBD1 TRBV27